Listed below are T cell receptor beta chains from one sample, sequenced in a study of cytomegalovirus exposure and HLA in healthy donors. Profiling relied on immunoSEQ multiplex PCR, and the TCRdb table lists in-frame clones only, not all of them. This table has about 140,000 clones, approximately 86% appearing once. The sample taken for sequencing was PBMCs. Receptors were obtained from a man aged 18 to 29 in good health and CMV-seropositive. CDR3s include the opening cysteine and the closing phenylalanine or tryptophan. Each record gives: clone size, D gene, V gene, J gene, CDR3 DNA, CDR3 protein. D genes are given only for firm matches. Clone size is shown for a subset of rows, as once, few, many or a class of expanded clone.

>NA|NA|TRBV21-1|TRBJ2-7
TGTGCCAGCAGCGCTCTCCGGGACAGGGGCGGCGAGCAGTACTTC
CASSALRDRGGEQYF
>NA|NA|TRBV2|TRBJ2-5
TGTGCCAGCGGGGGGGTTACAGGGCACGAAGAGACCCAGTACTTC
CASGGVTGHEETQYF
>NA|TRBD1|TRBV9|TRBJ1-5
TGTGCCAGCAGCGTAGAGGGGGCTCGCAATCAGCCCCAGCATTTT
CASSVEGARNQPQHF
>few|NA|TRBV2|TRBJ1-5
TGTGCCAGCAGTGAGAGGGCATCTAGCAATCAGCCCCAGCATTTT
CASSERASSNQPQHF
>once|TRBD2|TRBV11-2|TRBJ2-7
TGTGCCAGCAGCTTAGGCGGGGGCGAGCAGTACTTC
CASSLGGGEQYF
>NA|TRBD1|TRBV13|TRBJ2-2
TGTGCCAGCAGCCGACAGGGGACAACCTTGGCCGGGGAGCTGTTTTTT
CASSRQGTTLAGELFF
>NA|TRBD2|TRBV9|TRBJ2-1
TGTGCCAGCAGCGTAGTGGGTCGAACTAGCGGGGGGGCCCCCAATGAGCAGTTCTTC
CASSVVGRTSGGAPNEQFF
>NA|NA|TRBV11-2|TRBJ1-3
TGTGCCAGCAGCCCCGGTGGAAACACCATATATTTT
CASSPGGNTIYF
>NA|NA|TRBV11-3|TRBJ2-1
TGTGCCAGCAGCTCCCGACTAAGTGCAAATTTCAATGAGCAGTTCTTC
CASSSRLSANFNEQFF
>NA|TRBD2|TRBV5-1|TRBJ2-3
TGCGCCAGCAGCTTGGGAGCAAGCGGGGGGAGCACAGATACGCAGTATTTT
CASSLGASGGSTDTQYF
>NA|TRBD1|TRBV7-2|TRBJ2-1
TGTGCCAGCAGCACACAGGGGGCGGACAATGAGCAGTTCTTC
CASSTQGADNEQFF
>NA|NA|TRBV19|TRBJ2-3
TGTGCCAGTAGTATGACTAGGGGTCCAGATACGCAGTATTTT
CASSMTRGPDTQYF
>NA|NA|TRBV9|TRBJ1-2
TGTGCCAGCAGCGTAGCGGCAGGAAATCGGTACGATGGCTACACCTTC
CASSVAAGNRYDGYTF
>few|TRBD1|TRBV5-1|TRBJ1-2
TGCGCCAGCAGCTTGGTGGTGACAGGGGCTGGTGGCTACACCTTC
CASSLVVTGAGGYTF
>NA|TRBD1|TRBV30|TRBJ1-6
TGTGCCTGGAGCGTCCCGGGACAGGGGAATTCACCCCTCCACTTT
CAWSVPGQGNSPLHF
>NA|TRBD1|TRBV5-6|TRBJ2-2
TGTGCCAGCAGCCGAGACAGGGGTCGATTCGGCGGGGAGCTGTTTTTT
CASSRDRGRFGGELFF
>NA|TRBD2|TRBV5-6|TRBJ2-5
TGTGCCAGCAGCCCGATAGCGGGAGGGGGAGAGACCCAGTACTTC
CASSPIAGGGETQYF
>NA|NA|TRBV19|TRBJ1-3
TGTGCCAGTAGTATTCCGAGGGCGCTCGGAAACACCATATATTTT
CASSIPRALGNTIYF
>once|TRBD1|TRBV7-8|TRBJ1-4
TGTGCCAGCAGCTCCAGGGGGGCTACTACAACTAATGAAAAACTGTTTTTT
CASSSRGATTTNEKLFF
>NA|NA|TRBV7-9|TRBJ2-5
TGTGCCAGCATCAATTTGGGGGCTACGTCTCTGGAGACCCAGTACTTC
CASINLGATSLETQYF
>NA|TRBD1|TRBV10-3|TRBJ2-1
TGTGCCATCAGTGAATCGACAGGGGCTACTTGGGAGCAGTTCTTC
CAISESTGATWEQFF
>NA|TRBD1|TRBV5-4|TRBJ1-6
TGTGCCAGCAGCTTACCAGGGGGAAATAATTCACCCCTCCACTTT
CASSLPGGNNSPLHF
>NA|TRBD2|TRBV2|TRBJ2-7
TGTGCCAGCAGCCCCGGACTAGCTCACTACGAGCAGTACTTC
CASSPGLAHYEQYF
>NA|NA|TRBV6-6|TRBJ2-5
TGTGCCAGCAGGGAACTAGGACTTAGGACCCAGTACTTC
CASRELGLRTQYF
>few|TRBD2|TRBV14|TRBJ2-3
TGTGCCAGCAGAGCGGGAGGTCGGAATACGCAGTATTTT
CASRAGGRNTQYF
>NA|TRBD2|TRBV10-1|TRBJ2-1
TGCGCCAGCAGCCCCGGGACTAGCGAGGATGAGCAGTTCTTC
CASSPGTSEDEQFF
>NA|TRBD1|TRBV11-3|TRBJ2-5
TGTGCCAGCAGCCAGGGGGGACAGGGGGAAGAGACCCAGTACTTC
CASSQGGQGEETQYF
>NA|TRBD1|TRBV5-1|TRBJ2-2
TGCGCCAGCAGCCCTCCCGGGACAGGGTTGACCGGGGAGCTGTTTTTT
CASSPPGTGLTGELFF
>NA|TRBD2|TRBV29-1|TRBJ2-1
TGCAGCGCCTCACGGGGGGATGAGCAGTTCTTC
CSASRGDEQFF